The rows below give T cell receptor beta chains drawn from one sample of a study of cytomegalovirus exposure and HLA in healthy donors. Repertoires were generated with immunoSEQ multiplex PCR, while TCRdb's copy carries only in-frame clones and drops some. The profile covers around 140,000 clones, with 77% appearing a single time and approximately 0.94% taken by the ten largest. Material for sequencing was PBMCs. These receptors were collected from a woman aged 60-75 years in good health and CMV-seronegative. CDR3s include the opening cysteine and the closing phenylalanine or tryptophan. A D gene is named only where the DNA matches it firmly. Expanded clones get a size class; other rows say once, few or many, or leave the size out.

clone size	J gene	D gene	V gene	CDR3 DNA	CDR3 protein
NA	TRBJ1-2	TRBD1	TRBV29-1	TGCAGCGTTATTCTACAGGGGAACTATGGCTACACCTTC	CSVILQGNYGYTF
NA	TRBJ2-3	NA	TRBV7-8	TGTGCCAGCAGCCAAAAGGGGCGGGGACCTAGCACAGATACGCAGTATTTT	CASSQKGRGPSTDTQYF
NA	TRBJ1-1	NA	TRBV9	TGTGCCAGCAGCGTAGGCACGGACACTGAAGCTTTCTTT	CASSVGTDTEAFF
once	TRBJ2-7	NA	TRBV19	TGTGCCAGTAGTCCTAGCTCCTACGAGCAGTACTTC	CASSPSSYEQYF
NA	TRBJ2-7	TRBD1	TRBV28	TGTGCCAGCGGGCTGACAGGGGGCGTCGAGCAGTACTTC	CASGLTGGVEQYF
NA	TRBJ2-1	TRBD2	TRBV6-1	TGTGCCAGCAGTGAAACGCGGGCTAGCGGATATTACAATGAGCAGTTCTTC	CASSETRASGYYNEQFF
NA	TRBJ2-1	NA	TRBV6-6	TGTGCCAGCAGTCCCAGGCTGAATGAGCAGTTCTTC	CASSPRLNEQFF
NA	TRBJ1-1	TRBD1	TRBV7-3	TGTGCCAGCAGCCAGACAGGGACGAACACTGAAGCTTTCTTT	CASSQTGTNTEAFF
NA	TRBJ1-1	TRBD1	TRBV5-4	TGTGCCAGCAGCCCGAGGGGGCGGAACACTGAAGCTTTCTTT	CASSPRGRNTEAFF
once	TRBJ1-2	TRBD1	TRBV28	TGTGCCAGCAGTTTAGCGACAGGGCTTGCCTATGGCTACACCTTC	CASSLATGLAYGYTF
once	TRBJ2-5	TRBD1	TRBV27	TGTGCCAGCAGCCTCCTTCAGACAGGGGGCGTTGTTGAGACCCAGTACTTC	CASSLLQTGGVVETQYF
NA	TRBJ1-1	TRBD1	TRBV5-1	TGCGCCAGCAGCCGGACAGGGGAGTATGAAGCTTTCTTT	CASSRTGEYEAFF
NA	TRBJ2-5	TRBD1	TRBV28	TGTGCCAGCAGTTCACTCGGACAGGGCGGAGAGACCCAGTACTTC	CASSSLGQGGETQYF
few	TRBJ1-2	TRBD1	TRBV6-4	TGTGCCAGCAGTGAAAAACAGGGGGCGGGCTATGGCTACACCTTC	CASSEKQGAGYGYTF
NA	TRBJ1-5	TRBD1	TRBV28	TGTGCCAGCAGGCCGGGACAGGGAGGGCAGCCCCAGCATTTT	CASRPGQGGQPQHF
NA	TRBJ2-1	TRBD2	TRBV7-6	TGTGCCAGCAAGCCGGGACTAGCGGGGGGGACCAATGAGCAGTTCTTC	CASKPGLAGGTNEQFF
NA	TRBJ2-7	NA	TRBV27	TGTGCCAGCAGTTCCCGACACGAGCGGAGCTCCTACGAGCAGTACTTC	CASSSRHERSSYEQYF
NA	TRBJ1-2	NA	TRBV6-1	TGTGCCAGCAGTGACAGGGCGACCGTTAACTATGGCTACACCTTC	CASSDRATVNYGYTF
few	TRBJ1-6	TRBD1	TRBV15	TGTGCCACCGTTAGGAGACAGGGGACCTATAATTCACCCCTCCACTTT	CATVRRQGTYNSPLHF
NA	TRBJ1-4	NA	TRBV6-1	TGTGCCAGCAGTAGTACAGGGTATTGGGAAAAACTGTTTTTT	CASSSTGYWEKLFF
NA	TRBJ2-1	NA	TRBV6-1	TGTGCCAGCATCCGAGCTTCCGATGAGCAGTTCTTC	CASIRASDEQFF
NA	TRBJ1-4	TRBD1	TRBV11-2	TGTGCCAGCAGCTTGGGGCAGGGGGCAGCTGAAAAACTGTTTTTT	CASSLGQGAAEKLFF
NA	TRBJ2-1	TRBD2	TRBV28	TGTGCCAGCAGTGTGGGAGGGAGCGGGAGGGCCACCTACAATGAGCAGTTCTTC	CASSVGGSGRATYNEQFF
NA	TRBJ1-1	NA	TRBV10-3	TGTGCCATCAGTGAGAGGGACATAAACACTGAAGCTTTCTTT	CAISERDINTEAFF
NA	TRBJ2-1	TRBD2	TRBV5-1	TGCGCCAGCAGCTTGGAATACCAATACAGGCGGACTAGCGGGTGGGGGCACAATGAGCAGTTCTTC	CASSLEYQYRRTSGWGHNEQFF
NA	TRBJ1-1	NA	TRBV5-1	TGCGCCAGCAGCGCGGGACTGATGAACACTGAAGCTTTCTTT	CASSAGLMNTEAFF
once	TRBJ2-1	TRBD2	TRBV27	TGTGCCAGCAGTTTAGTGGGACTACAGTTCTTC	CASSLVGLQFF
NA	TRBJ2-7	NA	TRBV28	TGTGCCAGCAGTCCCGGCGGTAGGCACGAGCAGTACTTC	CASSPGGRHEQYF
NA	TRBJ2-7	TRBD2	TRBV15	TGTGCCACCAGCAGAGCCGGGACTACCTACGAGCAGTACTTC	CATSRAGTTYEQYF
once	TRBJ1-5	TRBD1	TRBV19	TGTGCCAGTAGTATCTCCGGGACAGAAGATCAGCCCCAGCATTTT	CASSISGTEDQPQHF
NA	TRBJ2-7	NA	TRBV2	TGTGCCAGCAGATACTTACAGGGTATCAACGAGCAGTACTTC	CASRYLQGINEQYF
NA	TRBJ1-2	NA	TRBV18	TGTGCCAGCTCACCAGACACGGGGGAGATAGGCTACACCTTC	CASSPDTGEIGYTF
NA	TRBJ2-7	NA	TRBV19	TGTGCCAGTAGTATAATGGGCAGGGGCGAGCAGTACTTC	CASSIMGRGEQYF
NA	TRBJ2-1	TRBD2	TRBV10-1	TGCGCCAGCGGTCCGGGACTAGCGTACAATGAGCAGTTCTTC	CASGPGLAYNEQFF
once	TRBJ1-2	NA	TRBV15	TGTGCCACCAGCTTTTCGCCGGGCCCTAGCGGCTACACCTTC	CATSFSPGPSGYTF
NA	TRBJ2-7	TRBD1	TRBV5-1	TGCGCCAGCAGCTTGGCGGGGACAGTCTACGAGCAGTACTTC	CASSLAGTVYEQYF
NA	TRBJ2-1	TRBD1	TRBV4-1	TGCGCCAGCAGCCAAGGGTGGTCAGGGGGCAATGAGCAGTTCTTC	CASSQGWSGGNEQFF
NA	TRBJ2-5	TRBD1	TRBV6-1	TGTGCCAGCAGTGCGACAGGGGTGGTTGAGACCCAGTACTTC	CASSATGVVETQYF
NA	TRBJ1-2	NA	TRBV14	TGTGCCAGCAGCCAAGGGGAACACCGCGGCAGGGGAGCTGGCTACACCTTC	CASSQGEHRGRGAGYTF
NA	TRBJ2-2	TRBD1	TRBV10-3	TGTGCCATCCACCCGGACAGGACGTTGGGTGCCGGGGAGCTGTTTTTT	CAIHPDRTLGAGELFF
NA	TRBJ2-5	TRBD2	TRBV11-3	TGTGCCAGCAGCTTAGGGGTAGCGGGAGCTGGGGAGACCCAGTACTTC	CASSLGVAGAGETQYF
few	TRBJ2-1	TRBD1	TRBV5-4	TGTGCCAGCAGCTTTCAGACAGGGGGCAAGATGGAGCAGTTCTTC	CASSFQTGGKMEQFF
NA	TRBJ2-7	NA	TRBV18	TGTGCCAGCTCACCAATCGACAGCTACGAGCAGTACTTC	CASSPIDSYEQYF
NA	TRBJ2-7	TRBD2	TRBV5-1	TGCGCCAGCAGCCCGGGGGGGCCTCAGTACTTC	CASSPGGPQYF